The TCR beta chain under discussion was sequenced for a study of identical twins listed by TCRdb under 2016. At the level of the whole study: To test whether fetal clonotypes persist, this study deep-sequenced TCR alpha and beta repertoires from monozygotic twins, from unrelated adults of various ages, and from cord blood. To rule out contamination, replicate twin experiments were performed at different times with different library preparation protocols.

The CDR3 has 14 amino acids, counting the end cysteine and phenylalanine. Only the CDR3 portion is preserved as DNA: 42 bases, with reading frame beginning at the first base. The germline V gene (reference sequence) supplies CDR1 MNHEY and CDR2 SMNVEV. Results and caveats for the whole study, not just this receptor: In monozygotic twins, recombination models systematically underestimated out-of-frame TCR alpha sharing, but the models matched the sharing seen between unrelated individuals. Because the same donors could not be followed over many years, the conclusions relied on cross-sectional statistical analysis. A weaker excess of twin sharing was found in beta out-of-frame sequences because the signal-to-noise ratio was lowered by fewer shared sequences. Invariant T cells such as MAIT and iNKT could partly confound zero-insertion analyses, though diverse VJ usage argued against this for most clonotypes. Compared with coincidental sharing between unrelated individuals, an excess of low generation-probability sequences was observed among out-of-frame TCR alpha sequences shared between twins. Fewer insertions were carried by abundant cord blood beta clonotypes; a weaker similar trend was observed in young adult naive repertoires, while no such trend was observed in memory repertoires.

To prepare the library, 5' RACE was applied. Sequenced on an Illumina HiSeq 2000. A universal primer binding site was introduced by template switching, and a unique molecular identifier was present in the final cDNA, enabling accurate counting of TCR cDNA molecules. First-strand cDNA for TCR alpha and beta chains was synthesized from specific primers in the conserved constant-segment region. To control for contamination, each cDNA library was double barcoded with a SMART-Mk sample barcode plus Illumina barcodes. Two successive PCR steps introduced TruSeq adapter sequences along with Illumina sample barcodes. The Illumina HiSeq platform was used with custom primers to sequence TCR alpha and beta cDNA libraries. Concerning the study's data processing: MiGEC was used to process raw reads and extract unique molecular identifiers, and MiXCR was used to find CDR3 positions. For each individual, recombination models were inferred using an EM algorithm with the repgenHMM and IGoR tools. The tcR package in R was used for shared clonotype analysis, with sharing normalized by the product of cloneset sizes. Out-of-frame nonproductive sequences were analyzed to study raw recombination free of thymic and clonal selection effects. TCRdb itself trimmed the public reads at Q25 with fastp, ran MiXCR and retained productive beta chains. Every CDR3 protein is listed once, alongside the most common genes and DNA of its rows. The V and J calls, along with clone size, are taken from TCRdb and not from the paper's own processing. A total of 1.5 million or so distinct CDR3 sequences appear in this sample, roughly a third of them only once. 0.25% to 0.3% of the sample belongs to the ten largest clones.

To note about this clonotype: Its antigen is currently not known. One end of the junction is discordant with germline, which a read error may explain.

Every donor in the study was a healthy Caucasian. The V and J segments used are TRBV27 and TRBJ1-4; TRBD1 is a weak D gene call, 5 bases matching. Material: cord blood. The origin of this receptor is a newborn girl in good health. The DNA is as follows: TGTGCCAGCAGCCGCGGTGGGGGTTATGAAAGACTGTTTTTT. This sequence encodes CASSRGGGYERLFF.